Described below is a single T cell receptor beta chain sequence and its context. Its specificity is not known. These data originate in a study of vaccination and CD4 T cells after COVID-19. Once obtained from cultured CD4+ T cells, the DNA was sequenced using the Oncomine TCR Beta short-read assay. TCRdb ran MiXCR on the PCR reads and lists one entry per CDR3 protein. Of about 10,000 distinct CDR3 sequences in the sample, roughly 50% were seen once. Treatment here: 10-day PBMC culture with coronavirus spike peptide pools or control peptides (ViraFEST assay). Patients returned positive PCR results between March and December 2020, earlier than US Alpha, Beta and Delta variants. With fresh IL-2 medium, half the medium was replaced on days 3 and 7. The germline CDR1 and CDR2 sequences are SEHNR and FQNEAQ (reference sequence). Deletions cut 1 base from V and 10 bases from J, with 14 bases between. This CDR3 has 15 residues.

The specimen was CD4+ T cells from blood, cultured in vitro. The chain has TRBV7-9 and TRBJ1-6; the D gene is possibly TRBD1 (5 bases). The sequence was obtained from a human donor who had recovered from COVID-19. The CDR3 region has the DNA TGTGCCAGCAGCTTAGGGGACCCGGGGAACTCACCCCTCCACTTT. Translation: CASSLGDPGNSPLHF.